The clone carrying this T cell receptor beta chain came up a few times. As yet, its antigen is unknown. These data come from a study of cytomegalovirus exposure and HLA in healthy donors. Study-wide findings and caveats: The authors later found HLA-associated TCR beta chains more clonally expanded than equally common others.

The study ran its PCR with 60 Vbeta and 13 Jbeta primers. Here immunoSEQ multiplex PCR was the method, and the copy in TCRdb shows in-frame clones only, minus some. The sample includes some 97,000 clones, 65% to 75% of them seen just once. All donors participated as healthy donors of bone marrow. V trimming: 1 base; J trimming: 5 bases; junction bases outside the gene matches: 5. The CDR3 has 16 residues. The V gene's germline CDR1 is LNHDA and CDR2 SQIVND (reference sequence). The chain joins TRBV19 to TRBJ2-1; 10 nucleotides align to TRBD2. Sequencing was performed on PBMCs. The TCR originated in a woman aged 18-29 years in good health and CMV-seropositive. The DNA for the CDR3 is TGTGCCAGTAGTATAGCTGGGACTAGCGCCCACAATGAGCAGTTCTTC. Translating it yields CASSIAGTSAHNEQFF.